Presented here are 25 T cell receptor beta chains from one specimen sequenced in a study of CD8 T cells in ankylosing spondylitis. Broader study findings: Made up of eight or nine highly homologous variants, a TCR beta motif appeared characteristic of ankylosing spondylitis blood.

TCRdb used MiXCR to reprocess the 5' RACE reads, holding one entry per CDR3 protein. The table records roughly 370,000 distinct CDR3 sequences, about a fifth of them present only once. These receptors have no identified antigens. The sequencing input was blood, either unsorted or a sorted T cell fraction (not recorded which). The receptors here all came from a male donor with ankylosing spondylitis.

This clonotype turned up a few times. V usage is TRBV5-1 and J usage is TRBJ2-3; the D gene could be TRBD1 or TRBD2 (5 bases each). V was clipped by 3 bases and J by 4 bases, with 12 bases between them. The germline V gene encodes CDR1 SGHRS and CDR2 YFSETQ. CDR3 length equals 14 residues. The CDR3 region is CASSSAGTPDTQYF. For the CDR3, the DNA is TGCGCCAGCAGCTCGGCCGGGACCCCAGATACGCAGTATTTT. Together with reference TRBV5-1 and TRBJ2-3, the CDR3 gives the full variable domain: KAGVTQTPRYLIKTRGQQVTLSCSPISGHRSVSWYQQTPGQGLQFLFEYFSETQRNKGNFPGRFSGRQFSNSRSEMNVSTLELGDSALYLCASSSAGTPDTQYFGPGTRLTVL.

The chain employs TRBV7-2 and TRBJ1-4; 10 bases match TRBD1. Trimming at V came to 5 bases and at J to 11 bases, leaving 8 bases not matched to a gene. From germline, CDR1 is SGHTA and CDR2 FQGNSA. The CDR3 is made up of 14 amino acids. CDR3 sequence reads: CASSPTLDRGKLFF. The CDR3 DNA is TGTGCCAGCAGCCCAACGCTGGACAGGGGGAAACTGTTTTTT.

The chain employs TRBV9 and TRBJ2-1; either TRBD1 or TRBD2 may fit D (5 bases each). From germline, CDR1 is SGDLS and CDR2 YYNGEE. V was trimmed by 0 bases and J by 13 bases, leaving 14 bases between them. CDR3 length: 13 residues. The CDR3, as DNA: TGTGCCAGCAGCGTAGACGAGGGGCTAACACAGTTCTTC. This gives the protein CASSVDEGLTQFF.

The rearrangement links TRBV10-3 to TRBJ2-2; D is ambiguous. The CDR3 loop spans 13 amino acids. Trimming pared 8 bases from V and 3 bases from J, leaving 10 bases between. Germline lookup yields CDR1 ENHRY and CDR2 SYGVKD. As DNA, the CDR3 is TGTGCCATCGAAAGAAGCGACACCGGGGAGCTGTTTTTT. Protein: CAIERSDTGELFF.

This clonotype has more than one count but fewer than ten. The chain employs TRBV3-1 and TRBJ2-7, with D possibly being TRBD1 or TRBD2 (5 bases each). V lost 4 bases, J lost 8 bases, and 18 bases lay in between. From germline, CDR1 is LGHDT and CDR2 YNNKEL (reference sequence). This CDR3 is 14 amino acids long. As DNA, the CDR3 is TGTGCCAGCAGCCCATCCGGGACGAATGGCAAGCAGTACTTC. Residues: CASSPSGTNGKQYF.

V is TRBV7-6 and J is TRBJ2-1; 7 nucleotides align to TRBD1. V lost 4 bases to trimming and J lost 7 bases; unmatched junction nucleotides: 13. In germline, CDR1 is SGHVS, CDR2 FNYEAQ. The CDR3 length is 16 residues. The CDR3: CASSSLKTTGRNEQFF. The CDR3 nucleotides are TGTGCCAGCAGCTCCCTTAAGACGACAGGGCGGAATGAGCAGTTCTTC.

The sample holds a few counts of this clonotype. The CDR3 spells CASSSPDRVYEQYF. CDR3 coding DNA: TGTGCCAGCAGTTCCCCAGACAGGGTCTACGAGCAGTACTTC. This rearrangement joins TRBV28 to TRBJ2-7; 7 bases are shared with TRBD1. V was clipped by 4 bases and J by 3 bases; unmatched bases: 6. The CDR3 loop spans 14 amino acids. Germline V lookup: CDR1 MDHEN, CDR2 SYDVKM.

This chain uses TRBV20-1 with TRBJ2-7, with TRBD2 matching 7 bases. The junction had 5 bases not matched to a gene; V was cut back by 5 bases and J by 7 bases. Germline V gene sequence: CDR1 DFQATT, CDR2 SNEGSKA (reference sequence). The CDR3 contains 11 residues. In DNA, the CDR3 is TGCAGTGCTCGGGGAGCGGGAGAGCAGTACTTC. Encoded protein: CSARGAGEQYF.

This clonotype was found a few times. CDR3 protein: CASSSPVLAGEQFF. The CDR3 nucleotides read TGTGCCAGCAGTTCGCCCGTACTAGCCGGTGAGCAGTTCTTC. The J gene is TRBJ2-1, the V gene TRBV27; the D gene is possibly TRBD2 (6 bases). CDR1 and CDR2 (germline): MNHEY, SMNVEV (reference sequence). This CDR3 region has 14 residues. The V and J ends lost 4 bases and 9 bases respectively, with 16 bases between them.

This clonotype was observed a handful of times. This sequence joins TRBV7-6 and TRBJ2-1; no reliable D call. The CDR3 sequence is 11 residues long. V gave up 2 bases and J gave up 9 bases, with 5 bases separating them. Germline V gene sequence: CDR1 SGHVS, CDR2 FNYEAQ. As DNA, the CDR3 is TGTGCCAGCAGCTTAAACGCTGAGCAGTTCTTC. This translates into CASSLNAEQFF.

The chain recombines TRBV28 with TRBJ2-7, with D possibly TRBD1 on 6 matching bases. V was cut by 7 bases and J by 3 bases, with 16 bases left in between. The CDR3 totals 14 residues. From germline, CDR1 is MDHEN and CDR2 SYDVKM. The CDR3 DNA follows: TGTGCCAGCACCCTACAGGGCCCCATCTACGAGCAGTACTTC. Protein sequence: CASTLQGPIYEQYF.

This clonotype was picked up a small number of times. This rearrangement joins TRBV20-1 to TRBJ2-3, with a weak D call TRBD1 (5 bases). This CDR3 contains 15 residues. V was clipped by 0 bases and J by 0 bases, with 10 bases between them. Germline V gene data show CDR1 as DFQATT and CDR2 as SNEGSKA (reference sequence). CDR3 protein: CSAREPTASTDTQYF. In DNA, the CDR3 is TGCAGTGCTAGAGAGCCGACAGCAAGCACAGATACGCAGTATTTT.

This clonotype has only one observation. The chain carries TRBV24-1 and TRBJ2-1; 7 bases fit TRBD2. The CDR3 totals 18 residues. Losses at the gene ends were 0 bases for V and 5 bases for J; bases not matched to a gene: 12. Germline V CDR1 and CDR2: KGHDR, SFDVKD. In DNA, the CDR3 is TGTGCCACCAGTGATTTGCCCTCCGGGACTACATCTGACAATGAGCAGTTCTTC. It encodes CATSDLPSGTTSDNEQFF.

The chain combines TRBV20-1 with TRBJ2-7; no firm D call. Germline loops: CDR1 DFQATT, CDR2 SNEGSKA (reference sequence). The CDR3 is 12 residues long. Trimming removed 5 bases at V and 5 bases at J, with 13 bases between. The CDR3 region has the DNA TGCAGTGCTTGCGGCCTAAATCACGAGCAGTACTTC. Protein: CSACGLNHEQYF.

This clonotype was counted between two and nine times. The CDR3 loop reads CASSTDGGIRTYEQYF. The CDR3 bases are TGTGCCAGCAGCACGGACGGGGGGATACGCACCTACGAGCAGTACTTC. This chain links TRBV7-9 with TRBJ2-7; TRBD2 matches at 7 bases. V was pared by 5 bases and J by 2 bases, with 12 bases of the junction left unmatched. The germline V gene encodes CDR1 SEHNR and CDR2 FQNEAQ (reference sequence). The CDR3 runs to 16 residues.

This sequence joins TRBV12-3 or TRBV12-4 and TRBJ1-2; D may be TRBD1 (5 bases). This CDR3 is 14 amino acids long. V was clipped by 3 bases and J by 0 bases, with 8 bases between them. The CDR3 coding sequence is TGTGCCAGCAGTTTGGGCAGGGCTAACTATGGCTACACCTTC. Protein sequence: CASSLGRANYGYTF.

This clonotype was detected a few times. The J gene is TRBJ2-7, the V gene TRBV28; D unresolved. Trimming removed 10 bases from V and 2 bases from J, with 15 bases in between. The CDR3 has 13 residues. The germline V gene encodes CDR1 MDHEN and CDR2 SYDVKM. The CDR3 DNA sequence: TGTGCCATCGCGTCCGGTGCCCCCTACGAGCAGTACTTC. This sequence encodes CAIASGAPYEQYF.

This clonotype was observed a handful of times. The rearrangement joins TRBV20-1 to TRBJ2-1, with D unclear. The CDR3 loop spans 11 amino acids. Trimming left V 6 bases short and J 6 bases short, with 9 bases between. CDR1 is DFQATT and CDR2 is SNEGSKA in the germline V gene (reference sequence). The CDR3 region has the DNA TGCAGTGCGCCCCGCATCAATGAGCAGTTCTTC. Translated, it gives CSAPRINEQFF.

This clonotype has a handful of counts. The CDR3 DNA reads as TGTGCCAGCAGTGTCCAGACGGGAATTTATCAGCCCCAGCATTTT. This codes for CASSVQTGIYQPQHF. This chain uses TRBV2 with TRBJ1-5; D unresolved. V was shortened by 4 bases and J by 5 bases, with 15 bases between the two germline ends. The CDR3 runs to 15 residues. The germline CDR1 and CDR2 sequences are SNHLY and FYNNEI.

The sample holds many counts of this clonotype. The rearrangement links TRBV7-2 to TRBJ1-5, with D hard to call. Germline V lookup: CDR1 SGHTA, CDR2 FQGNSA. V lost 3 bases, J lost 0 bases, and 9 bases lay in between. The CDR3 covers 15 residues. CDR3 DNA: TGTGCCAGCAGCTTGCTCGGTCATAGCAATCAGCCCCAGCATTTT. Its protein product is CASSLLGHSNQPQHF.

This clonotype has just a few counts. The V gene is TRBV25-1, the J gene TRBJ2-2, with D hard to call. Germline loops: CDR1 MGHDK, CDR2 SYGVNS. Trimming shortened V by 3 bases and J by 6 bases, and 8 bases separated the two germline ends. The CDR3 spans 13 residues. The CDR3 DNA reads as TGTGCCAGCAGTGAGGATTGGGCCGGGGAGCTGTTTTTT. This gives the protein CASSEDWAGELFF.

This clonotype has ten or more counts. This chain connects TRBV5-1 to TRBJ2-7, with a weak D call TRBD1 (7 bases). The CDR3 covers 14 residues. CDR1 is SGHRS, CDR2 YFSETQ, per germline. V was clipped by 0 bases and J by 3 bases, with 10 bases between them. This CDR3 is CASSLGQGGYEQYF. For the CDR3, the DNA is TGCGCCAGCAGCTTGGGACAGGGAGGCTACGAGCAGTACTTC.

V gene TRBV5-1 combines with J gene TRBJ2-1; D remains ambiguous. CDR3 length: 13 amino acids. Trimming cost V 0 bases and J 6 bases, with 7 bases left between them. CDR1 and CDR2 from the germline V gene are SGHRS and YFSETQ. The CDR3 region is CASSLGGINEQFF. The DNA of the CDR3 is TGCGCCAGCAGCTTGGGCGGCATCAATGAGCAGTTCTTC.

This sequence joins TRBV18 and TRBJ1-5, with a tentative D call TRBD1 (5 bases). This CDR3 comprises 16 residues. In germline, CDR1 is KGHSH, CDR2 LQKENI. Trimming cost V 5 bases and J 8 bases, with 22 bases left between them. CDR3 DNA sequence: TGTGCCAGCTCATCCGACACCGGGGCACGTCTCGAGCCCCAGCATTTT. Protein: CASSSDTGARLEPQHF. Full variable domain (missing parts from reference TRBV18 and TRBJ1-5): NAGVMQNPRHLVRRRGQEARLRCSPMKGHSHVYWYRQLPEEGLKFMVYLQKENIIDESGMPKERFSAEFPKEGPSILRIQQVVRGDSAAYFCASSSDTGARLEPQHFGDGTRLSIL.

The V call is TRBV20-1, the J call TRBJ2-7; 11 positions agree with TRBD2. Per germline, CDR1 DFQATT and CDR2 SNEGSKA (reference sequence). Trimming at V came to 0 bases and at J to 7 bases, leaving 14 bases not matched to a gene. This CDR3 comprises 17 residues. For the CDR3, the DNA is TGCAGTGCTAGAGATCCCCTAGCGGGAGGCCTTGGGGGGGAGCAGTACTTC. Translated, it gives CSARDPLAGGLGGEQYF.